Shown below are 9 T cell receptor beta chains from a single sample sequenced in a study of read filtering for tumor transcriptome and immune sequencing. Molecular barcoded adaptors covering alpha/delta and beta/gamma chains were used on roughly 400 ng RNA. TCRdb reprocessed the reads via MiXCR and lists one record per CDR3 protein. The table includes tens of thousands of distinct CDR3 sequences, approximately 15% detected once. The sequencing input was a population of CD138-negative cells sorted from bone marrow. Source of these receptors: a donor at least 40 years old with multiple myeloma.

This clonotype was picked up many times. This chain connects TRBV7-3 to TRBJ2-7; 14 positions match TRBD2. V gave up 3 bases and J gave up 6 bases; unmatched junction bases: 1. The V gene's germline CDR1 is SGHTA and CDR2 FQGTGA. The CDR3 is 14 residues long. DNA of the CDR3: TGTGCCAGCAGCTTCGGGACTAGCGGGAGCGAGCAGTACTTC. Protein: CASSFGTSGSEQYF.

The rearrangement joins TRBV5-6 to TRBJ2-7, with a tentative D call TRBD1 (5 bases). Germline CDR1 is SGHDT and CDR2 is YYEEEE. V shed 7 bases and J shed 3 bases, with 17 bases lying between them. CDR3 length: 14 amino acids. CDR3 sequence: CASGPGATNYEQYF. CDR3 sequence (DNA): TGTGCCAGCGGCCCTGGGGCTACCAACTACGAGCAGTACTTC.

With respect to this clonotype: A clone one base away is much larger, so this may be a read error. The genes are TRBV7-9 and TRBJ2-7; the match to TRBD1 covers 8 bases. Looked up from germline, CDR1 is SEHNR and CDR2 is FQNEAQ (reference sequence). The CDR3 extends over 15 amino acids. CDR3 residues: CTSSPQGQASYEQYF. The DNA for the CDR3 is TGTACCAGCAGCCCCCAGGGACAGGCCTCCTACGAGCAGTACTTC.

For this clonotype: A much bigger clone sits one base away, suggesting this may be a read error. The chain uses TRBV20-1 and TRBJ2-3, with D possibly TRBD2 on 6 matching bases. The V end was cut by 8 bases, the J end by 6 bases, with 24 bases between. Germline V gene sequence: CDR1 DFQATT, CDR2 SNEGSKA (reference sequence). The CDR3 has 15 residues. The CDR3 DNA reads TGCAGTACAATCTTTAGCAGGAGGGCTAGGGATACGCAGTATTTT. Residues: CSTIFSRRARDTQYF.

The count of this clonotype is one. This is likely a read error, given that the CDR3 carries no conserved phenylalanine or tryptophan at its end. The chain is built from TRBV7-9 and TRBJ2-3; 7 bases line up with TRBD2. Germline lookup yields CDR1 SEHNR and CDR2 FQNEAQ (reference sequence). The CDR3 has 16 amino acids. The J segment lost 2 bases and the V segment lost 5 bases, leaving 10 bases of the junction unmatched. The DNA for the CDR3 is TGTGCCAGCAGCACCAAAACTAGCGTGAACACAGATACGCAGTATTCT. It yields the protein CASSTKTSVNTDTQYS.

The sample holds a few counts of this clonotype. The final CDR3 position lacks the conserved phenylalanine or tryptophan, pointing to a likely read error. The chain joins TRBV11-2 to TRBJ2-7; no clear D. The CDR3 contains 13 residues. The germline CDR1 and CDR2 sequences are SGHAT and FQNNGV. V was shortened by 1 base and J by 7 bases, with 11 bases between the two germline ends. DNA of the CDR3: TGTGCCAGCAGCTTAGGAAACCCCTGTGAGCAGTACTTA. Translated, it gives CASSLGNPCEQYL.

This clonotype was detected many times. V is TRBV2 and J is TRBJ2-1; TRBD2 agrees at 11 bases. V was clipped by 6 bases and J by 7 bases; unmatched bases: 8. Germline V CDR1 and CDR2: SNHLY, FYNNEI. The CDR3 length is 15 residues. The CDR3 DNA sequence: TGTGCCAGCAGACCGGAGGGACTAGCGGCTAATGAGCAGTTCTTC. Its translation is CASRPEGLAANEQFF.

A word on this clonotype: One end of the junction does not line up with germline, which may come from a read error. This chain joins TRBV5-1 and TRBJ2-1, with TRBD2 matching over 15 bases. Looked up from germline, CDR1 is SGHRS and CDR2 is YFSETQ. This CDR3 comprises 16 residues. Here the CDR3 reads CASSSGTSGGYNERFF. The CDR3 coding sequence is TGCGCCAGCAGCTCCGGGACTAGCGGGGGGTACAATGAGCGGTTCTTC.

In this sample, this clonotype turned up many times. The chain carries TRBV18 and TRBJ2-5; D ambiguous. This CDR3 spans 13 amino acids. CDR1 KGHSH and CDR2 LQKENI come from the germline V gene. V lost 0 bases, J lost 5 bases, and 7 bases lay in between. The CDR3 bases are TGTGCCAGCTCACCACCGTCTACCGAGACCCAGTACTTC. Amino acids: CASSPPSTETQYF.